This T cell receptor (beta chain) was found in a study of shared clonotypes between healthy human individuals. In the study overall: Donors, aged 18 to 49, were a couple of women and a few men. For every donor, three CD4 naive, three CD4 memory, two CD8 naive and one CD8 memory plates were used. Study-level results: Naive subsets, compared against memory subsets, generally had larger estimated richness values.

Concerning this clone itself: Its cognate antigen is unknown.

Trimming removed 3 bases from V and 7 bases from J; junction bases left unmatched: 4. The CDR3 sequence is 14 residues long. Germline assignment: CDR1 SGHDT and CDR2 YYEEEE. Measured with immunoSEQ multiplex PCR; TCRdb has only the in-frame clones, and not every one. This table has some 2,000,000 clones, roughly 96% appearing once. Everyone who donated was a Caucasian adult who lived in Nashville, Tennessee. The sequence was obtained from a man younger than 35 in good health. The sequenced sample consisted of naive CD4+ T cells sorted from blood. Subset specified: CD45RA+ positively selected. The rearrangement joins TRBV5-6 to TRBJ1-2; TRBD1 matches at 12 bases. The CDR3 nucleotides are TGTGCCAGCAGCTCGGGACAGGGGGCGACTGGCTACACCTTC. Its translation is CASSSGQGATGYTF. Full variable domain (outside the CDR3, taken from reference TRBV5-6 and TRBJ1-2): DAGVTQSPTHLIKTRGQQVTLRCSPKSGHDTVSWYQQALGQGPQFIFQYYEEEERQRGNFPDRFSGHQFPNYSSELNVNALLLGDSALYLCASSSGQGATGYTFGSGTRLTVV.